These 17 T cell receptor beta chains were sequenced from one sample in a study of blood T cell repertoires in COVID-19. The data were produced by immunoSEQ multiplex PCR, yet TCRdb's version contains in-frame clones alone and is incomplete. The table lists 150,000 or so clones, about 79% of them singletons. What was sequenced was peripheral blood. These receptors were taken from a woman of 80 years or more with active or convalescent COVID-19.

V usage is TRBV7-6 and J usage is TRBJ2-7; 9 bases agree with TRBD1. With V trimmed by 5 bases and J by 1 base, 15 bases remained unmatched. The CDR3 contains 18 residues. The germline CDR1 and CDR2 sequences are SGHVS and FNYEAQ. The CDR3 here is CASSRTGDGGMVSYEQYF. DNA for the CDR3: TGTGCCAGCAGCCGGACAGGGGATGGCGGCATGGTATCCTACGAGCAGTACTTC.

This chain links TRBV15 with TRBJ1-1, with TRBD1 matching over 8 bases. The V gene's germline CDR1 is LNHNV and CDR2 YYDKDF (reference sequence). The length of the CDR3 is 20 residues. J lost 0 bases, V lost 1 base, and 16 bases had no gene match. For the CDR3, the DNA is TGTGCCACCAGCAGAGTGGTCAGGGGGCGTGTAAAGATCGTGAACACTGAAGCTTTCTTT. The encoded protein is CATSRVVRGRVKIVNTEAFF.

V gene TRBV28 combines with J gene TRBJ1-1, with D possibly being TRBD1 (5 bases). Germline V lookup: CDR1 MDHEN, CDR2 SYDVKM. The CDR3 is 15 amino acids. V was clipped by 5 bases and J by 1 base, with 14 bases between them. CDR3 sequence: CASSVPGLTNTEAFF. The DNA of the CDR3 is TGTGCCAGCAGTGTACCGGGACTCACGAACACTGAAGCTTTCTTT.

The chain couples TRBV19 to TRBJ1-2; D possibly corresponds to TRBD1 (5 bases). Per germline, CDR1 LNHDA and CDR2 SQIVND (reference sequence). The germline V and J ends were trimmed by 6 bases and 4 bases, with 12 bases remaining between them. The CDR3 has 13 residues. DNA of the CDR3: TGTGCCAGTAGCTCGGGGAGGGGCTATGGCTACACCTTC. It specifies CASSSGRGYGYTF.

A few counts support this clone. The V gene is TRBV2, the J gene TRBJ2-7; a possible D gene is TRBD1 (5 bases). V lost 5 bases, J lost 1 base, and 15 bases lay in between. The CDR3 consists of 15 residues. Germline CDR1 and CDR2: SNHLY and FYNNEI. This CDR3 reads CASSRSRVRSYEQYF. The CDR3 coding sequence is TGTGCCAGCAGTAGGAGCAGGGTGCGATCCTACGAGCAGTACTTC.

The J gene is TRBJ1-4, the V gene TRBV5-1; the match to TRBD1 covers 7 bases. This CDR3 has 13 residues. Germline-derived CDR1 and CDR2 are SGHRS and YFSETQ. The ends lost 5 bases at V and 7 bases at J; junction bases unmatched: 5. CDR3 region: CASSPDRVEKLFF. CDR3 bases: TGCGCCAGCAGTCCCGACAGGGTTGAAAAACTGTTTTTT.

The chain joins TRBV9 to TRBJ1-3; 10 bases line up with TRBD1. This CDR3 region has 15 residues. Trimming removed 3 bases from V and 3 bases from J; junction bases left unmatched: 3. The germline CDR1 and CDR2 sequences are SGDLS and YYNGEE. The CDR3 DNA is TGTGCCAGCAGCGGACAGGGGGCGATTGGAAACACCATATATTTT. Its protein product is CASSGQGAIGNTIYF. Full variable domain (missing parts from reference TRBV9 and TRBJ1-3): DSGVTQTPKHLITATGQRVTLRCSPRSGDLSVYWYQQSLDQGLQFLIQYYNGEERAKGNILERFSAQQFPDLHSELNLSSLELGDSALYFCASSGQGAIGNTIYFGEGSWLTVV.

The gene calls are TRBV5-5 and TRBJ2-7; TRBD1 agrees at 11 bases. The CDR3 is made up of 15 amino acids. Germline CDR1 reads SGHKS; CDR2 reads YYEKEE (reference sequence). J gave up 5 bases and V 4 bases, and 8 bases lay outside the gene matches. The CDR3 is CASSLGQGVTNEQYF. In DNA form, the CDR3 reads TGTGCCAGCAGCCTGGGACAGGGGGTAACGAACGAGCAGTACTTC.

The chain employs TRBV25-1 and TRBJ1-5, with 9 bases aligning to TRBD1. Germline V CDR1 and CDR2: MGHDK, SYGVNS. V was pared by 5 bases and J by 3 bases, with 5 bases of the junction left unmatched. This CDR3 contains 15 residues. The CDR3 coding sequence is TGTGCCAGCAGTAACAACAGGGGGCCCAATCAGCCCCAGCATTTT. It specifies CASSNNRGPNQPQHF.

This sequence joins TRBV9 and TRBJ1-1; D not certain. CDR1 and CDR2 (germline): SGDLS, YYNGEE. The CDR3 is 14 residues long. Trimming took off 0 bases at V and 1 base at J, with 7 bases between the two ends. In DNA form, the CDR3 reads TGTGCCAGCAGCGTAGCACAGAAGAACACTGAAGCTTTCTTT. The encoded protein is CASSVAQKNTEAFF.

The V call is TRBV29-1, the J call TRBJ2-7, with unresolved D. CDR3 length: 13 amino acids. V lost 4 bases, J lost 5 bases, and 15 bases lay in between. CDR1 SQVTM and CDR2 ANQGSEA come from the germline V gene. For the CDR3, the DNA is TGCAGCGTTGGAAGTTTGGCCCAGGACGAGCAGTACTTC. It specifies CSVGSLAQDEQYF.

J is TRBJ1-1 and V is TRBV5-1, with D unclear. Trimming removed 1 base at V and 4 bases at J, with 8 bases between. CDR1 is SGHRS and CDR2 is YFSETQ in the germline V gene. The CDR3 contains 13 residues. The CDR3 bases are TGCGCCAGCAGCTTGATTGAGGGCACTGAAGCTTTCTTT. It encodes CASSLIEGTEAFF.

This chain connects TRBV19 to TRBJ1-2; 9 bases are a match to TRBD1. Germline values: CDR1 LNHDA, CDR2 SQIVND (reference sequence). The junction had 10 bases not matched to a gene; V was cut back by 5 bases and J by 6 bases. The length of the CDR3 is 15 residues. The DNA of the CDR3 is TGTGCCAGTAGTGGACGGGACAGGGTGGTCAATGGCTACACCTTC. Amino acids: CASSGRDRVVNGYTF.

This clone was detected only a few times. The chain employs TRBV24-1 and TRBJ2-7; 9 bases fit TRBD1. CDR3 size: 13 residues. The ends lost 8 bases at V and 6 bases at J; junction bases unmatched: 7. In germline, CDR1 is KGHDR, CDR2 SFDVKD. CDR3 in DNA: TGTGCCACCAAGGGACAGGGAGAAGTCGAGCAGTACTTC. It codes for CATKGQGEVEQYF.

Only a few counts were recorded for this clone. V usage is TRBV5-1 and J usage is TRBJ1-4, with D perhaps matching TRBD1 (6 bases). This CDR3 is built from 15 residues. The V gene's germline CDR1 is SGHRS and CDR2 YFSETQ. The V and J ends lost 4 bases and 2 bases respectively, with 12 bases between them. In DNA, the CDR3 is TGCGCCAGCAGCCAGGGGTCTGCGACTAATGAAAAACTGTTTTTT. Translation gives CASSQGSATNEKLFF.

The table lists this clone with a few counts. The chain joins TRBV28 to TRBJ1-6; 10 bases match TRBD1. J was trimmed by 7 bases and V by 5 bases; bases with no gene match: 11. This CDR3 has 17 residues. From germline, CDR1 is MDHEN and CDR2 SYDVKM. The CDR3 region is CASSTRQGARPNSPLHF. In DNA, the CDR3 is TGTGCCAGCAGTACCCGACAGGGGGCGCGTCCCAATTCACCCCTCCACTTT.

The genes are TRBV28 and TRBJ2-5; weak D call: TRBD2 (7 bases). The CDR3 length is 17 residues. In germline, CDR1 is MDHEN, CDR2 SYDVKM. Between the trimmed V and J ends, which lost 5 bases and 5 bases, there was a span of 24 bases. CDR3 sequence reads: CASSTPRGGGGEETQYF. Written as DNA, the CDR3 is TGTGCCAGCAGTACACCCCGTGGGGGCGGGGGAGAGGAGACCCAGTACTTC.